This T cell receptor (beta chain) was recorded in a study of coeliac disease. Clones were read by immunoSEQ multiplex PCR, and TCRdb kept only the in-frame ones, dropping some. The sample has fewer than 6,500 clones; 55% to 70% are singletons. Trimming stripped 5 bases from V and 4 bases from J, with 15 bases between. Germline values: CDR1 SNHLY, CDR2 FYNNEI. The CDR3 sequence is 14 residues long. This TCR was recovered from an older man with active celiac disease. This rearrangement joins TRBV2 to TRBJ2-7; D possibly corresponds to TRBD2 (5 bases). Material for sequencing was lymphocytes from the gut lamina propria. The CDR3 coding sequence is TGTGCCAGCAGTTCGGGTAGCGCCTCTTACGAGCAGTACTTC. Amino acid sequence: CASSSGSASYEQYF. Filled out from reference TRBV2 and TRBJ2-7, the complete variable domain reads EPEVTQTPSHQVTQMGQEVILRCVPISNHLYFYWYRQILGQKVEFLVSFYNNEISEKSEIFDDQFSVERPDGSNFTLKIRSTKLEDSAMYFCASSSGSASYEQYFGPGTRLTVT.